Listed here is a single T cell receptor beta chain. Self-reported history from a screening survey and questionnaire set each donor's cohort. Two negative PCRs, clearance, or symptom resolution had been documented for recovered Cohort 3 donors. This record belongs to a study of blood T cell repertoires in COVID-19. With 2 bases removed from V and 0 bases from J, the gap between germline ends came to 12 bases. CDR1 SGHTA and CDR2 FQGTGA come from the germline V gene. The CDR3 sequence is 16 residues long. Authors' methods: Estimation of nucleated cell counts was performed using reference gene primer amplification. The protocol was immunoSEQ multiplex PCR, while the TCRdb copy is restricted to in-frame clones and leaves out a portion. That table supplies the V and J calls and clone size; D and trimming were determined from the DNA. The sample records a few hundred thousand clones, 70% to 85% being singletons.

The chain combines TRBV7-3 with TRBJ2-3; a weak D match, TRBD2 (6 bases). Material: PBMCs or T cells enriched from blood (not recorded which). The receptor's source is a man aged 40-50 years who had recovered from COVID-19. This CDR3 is CASSLSTAGSTDTQYF. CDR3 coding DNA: TGTGCCAGCAGCTTATCCACAGCGGGCAGCACAGATACGCAGTATTTT.